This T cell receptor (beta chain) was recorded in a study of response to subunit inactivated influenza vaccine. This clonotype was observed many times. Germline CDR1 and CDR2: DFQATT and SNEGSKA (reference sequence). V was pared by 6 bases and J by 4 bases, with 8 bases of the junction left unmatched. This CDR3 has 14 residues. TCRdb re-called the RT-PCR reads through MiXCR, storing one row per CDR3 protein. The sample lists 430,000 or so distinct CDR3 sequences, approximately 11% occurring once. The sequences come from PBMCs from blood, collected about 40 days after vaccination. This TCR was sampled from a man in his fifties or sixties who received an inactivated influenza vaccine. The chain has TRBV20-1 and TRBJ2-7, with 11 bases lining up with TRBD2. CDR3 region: CSAGRLAGGYEQYF. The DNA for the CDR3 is TGCAGTGCGGGTCGCCTAGCGGGAGGTTACGAGCAGTACTTC.